This TCR beta chain was captured in a study of radiotherapy plus CTLA-4 blockade in lung cancer. At the level of the study: Across the patients, objective responses occurred in approximately 17%, and disease control in 30% to 35%. Study-wide points: Expansion in blood of tumor-derived TCR clones was seen after radiotherapy plus ipilimumab. Interferon-beta and early blood T cell clone dynamics reportedly predicted response best.

Only in-frame clones appear in the TCRdb table, and some are missing; sequencing was by immunoSEQ multiplex PCR. The data hold 85,000 to 100,000 clones, with more than 85% observed a single time. Details on this clone: Its antigen remains unknown.

The V gene's germline CDR1 is KGHSH and CDR2 LQKENI. This CDR3 contains 15 residues. V was pared by 2 bases and J by 5 bases, with 7 bases of the junction left unmatched. Ipilimumab CTLA-4 blockade and focal radiation were given to patients with chemo-refractory metastatic non-small-cell lung cancer. The rearrangement links TRBV18 to TRBJ2-5; the match to TRBD1 covers 8 bases. The receptor was isolated from a human donor with non-small cell lung cancer that progressed on radiotherapy plus ipilimumab. The sample was peripheral blood, taken from a patient treated with radiotherapy plus ipilimumab. The CDR3 loop is CASSPRGQVRETQYF. As DNA, the CDR3 is TGTGCCAGCTCACCAAGGGGACAGGTGAGGGAGACCCAGTACTTC.